The rows below give T cell receptor beta chains drawn from one sample of a study of blood T cell repertoires in COVID-19. The table came from immunoSEQ multiplex PCR; TCRdb's copy has only in-frame clones and leaves some out. The sample comprises tens of thousands of clones, roughly nine tenths of which are singletons, and about 13% rests with the top ten. Specimen: peripheral blood. These receptors were obtained from a man aged 65 to 85 with active COVID-19. Each CDR3 is given with its conserved first and last residue. Each record gives: D gene, V gene, J gene, clone size, CDR3 protein, CDR3 DNA. D genes are given only for firm matches. Rows may omit the clone size; those that give it use once, few, many or a size class.

>.|TRBV28|TRBJ2-7|.
CASSLGGGGNEQYF
TGTGCCAGCAGTTTAGGGGGAGGAGGAAACGAGCAGTACTTC
>.|TRBV29-1|TRBJ1-1|.
CSVVRDKAFF
TGCAGCGTGGTCCGGGACAAAGCTTTCTTT
>.|TRBV19|TRBJ2-5|.
CASSIPGVETQYF
TGTGCCAGTAGTATACCAGGGGTCGAGACCCAGTACTTC
>.|TRBV5-4|TRBJ2-2|.
CASSLARSGGTGELFF
TGTGCCAGCAGCTTGGCCAGGAGCGGCGGAACCGGGGAGCTGTTTTTT
>.|TRBV6-5|TRBJ2-3|.
CASSGTVSTDTQYF
TGTGCCAGCAGCGGGACTGTTAGCACAGATACGCAGTATTTT
>.|TRBV6-6|TRBJ1-4|.
CASSSIFYATNEKLFF
TGTGCCAGCAGTTCCATATTCTATGCAACTAATGAAAAACTGTTTTTT
>TRBD1|TRBV5-1|TRBJ2-1|.
CASSLGRQGSSYNEQFF
TGCGCCAGCAGCTTGGGGAGACAGGGGAGCTCCTACAATGAGCAGTTCTTC
>.|TRBV10-2|TRBJ2-5|.
CASSDRGLPGETQYF
TGCGCCAGCAGTGATAGGGGACTGCCCGGAGAGACCCAGTACTTC
>TRBD1|TRBV6-2/TRBV6-3|TRBJ2-5|once
CASSSQGESSQYF
TGTGCCAGCAGTTCCCAGGGGGAGAGCTCCCAGTACTTC
>.|TRBV14|TRBJ2-2|.
CASSQDRRQTVTF
TGTGCCAGCAGCCAAGATAGGAGACAGACAGTTACTTTT
>.|TRBV7-2|TRBJ2-1|.
CASSLAPPSVVPYNEQFF
TGTGCCAGCAGCTTAGCGCCGCCCTCTGTAGTGCCTTACAATGAGCAGTTCTTC
>.|TRBV20-1|TRBJ1-1|.
CSGQSYPEAFF
TGCAGTGGCCAGTCTTACCCTGAAGCTTTCTTT
>TRBD1|TRBV27|TRBJ1-3|.
CASSPRGTGSGNTIYF
TGTGCCAGCAGTCCACGAGGGACAGGGTCAGGAAACACCATATATTTT
>TRBD1|TRBV2|TRBJ2-7|.
CASSGTGAYEQYF
TGTGCCAGCTCCGGGACAGGGGCCTACGAGCAGTACTTC
>.|TRBV27|TRBJ2-2|.
CASSFGGGGSGELFF
TGTGCCAGCAGTTTCGGGGGTGGGGGTTCCGGGGAGCTGTTTTTT
>TRBD2|TRBV6-5|TRBJ2-1|.
CASRGLADFNEQFF
TGTGCCAGCAGGGGACTAGCGGATTTCAATGAGCAGTTCTTC
>TRBD2|TRBV7-9|TRBJ2-1|.
CASSLGSGTEEQFF
TGTGCCAGCAGCTTAGGTAGCGGGACTGAAGAGCAGTTCTTC
>.|TRBV28|TRBJ2-7|.
CASRSRDSSYEQYF
TGTGCCAGCAGAAGCCGGGACTCCAGCTACGAGCAGTACTTC
>.|TRBV7-2|TRBJ2-1|.
CASSGVLAVREQFF
TGTGCCAGCAGCGGTGTTCTCGCGGTTCGTGAGCAGTTCTTC
>.|TRBV4-3|TRBJ1-6|.
CASSQDSKGYNSPLHF
TGCGCCAGCAGCCAAGACAGCAAGGGGTATAATTCACCCCTCCACTTT
>TRBD1|TRBV18|TRBJ1-2|.
CASSPKQEGAGYTF
TGTGCCAGCTCACCAAAACAGGAGGGGGCTGGCTACACCTTC
>TRBD2|TRBV28|TRBJ2-7|.
CASSLSGVTSGSYEQYF
TGTGCCAGCAGTTTATCAGGAGTGACTAGCGGGAGTTACGAGCAGTACTTC
>.|TRBV5-4|TRBJ1-1|.
CASSLGDTGLRNTEAFF
TGTGCCAGCAGCTTGGGGGACACCGGGCTTCGGAACACTGAAGCTTTCTTT
>TRBD1|TRBV4-3|TRBJ2-5|.
CASSQGDRDQETQYF
TGCGCCAGCAGCCAAGGGGACAGAGACCAAGAGACCCAGTACTTC
>TRBD1|TRBV28|TRBJ1-3|once
CASSRGTGSGNTIYF
TGTGCCAGCAGTCGGGGGACAGGGTCTGGAAACACCATATATTTT
>TRBD2|TRBV20-1|TRBJ2-1|.
CSASSPLAAYNEQFF
TGCAGTGCTAGTTCCCCACTAGCGGCCTACAATGAGCAGTTCTTC
>TRBD1|TRBV10-3|TRBJ1-2|.
CATSREQGQYGYTF
TGTGCCACGAGCCGAGAGCAGGGACAGTATGGCTACACCTTC
>.|TRBV19|TRBJ1-1|.
CASSMGGATEAFF
TGTGCCAGTAGTATGGGGGGGGCCACTGAAGCTTTCTTT
>TRBD2|TRBV2|TRBJ2-3|once
CASRGGLAGFAGGTDTQYF
TGTGCCAGCAGGGGAGGACTAGCGGGATTCGCGGGGGGCACAGATACGCAGTATTTT
>.|TRBV6-6|TRBJ1-1|.
CASSIILGAEAFF
TGTGCCAGCAGTATAATATTAGGGGCCGAAGCTTTCTTT
>.|TRBV5-6|TRBJ2-6|.
CASSGPSGANVLTF
TGTGCCAGCAGCGGCCCCTCTGGGGCCAACGTCCTGACTTTC
>TRBD2|TRBV4-2|TRBJ2-1|.
CASSQDLVAGPNNEQFF
TGTGCCAGCAGCCAAGATCTCGTAGCGGGCCCCAACAATGAGCAGTTCTTC
>.|TRBV10-2|TRBJ2-5|.
CASSEGAQTQYF
TGCGCCAGCAGTGAGGGGGCGCAGACCCAGTACTTC
>.|TRBV3-1/TRBV3-2|TRBJ2-2|.
CASSQGTLTGELFF
TGTGCCAGCAGCCAAGGGACTCTCACCGGGGAGCTGTTTTTT